These 3 T cell receptor beta chains were all obtained from the same sample, sequenced in a study of control samples from healthy donors and cancer patients. Sequencing used immunoSEQ multiplex PCR; TCRdb keeps in-frame clones, though not all of them. The table includes approximately 150,000 clones, 85% to 90% detected once. Material: PBMCs. These TCRs come from a middle-aged man with head and neck cancer.

The chain links TRBV7-8 to TRBJ1-2, with 7 bases identical to TRBD1. This CDR3 comprises 16 residues. CDR1 is SGHVS, CDR2 FQNEAQ, per germline. Unmatched junction bases numbered 19, after V lost 5 bases and J lost 10 bases. This CDR3 reads CASSPYPTGAWQVYTF. In nucleotides, the CDR3 is TGTGCCAGCAGCCCTTATCCCACAGGGGCCTGGCAAGTCTACACCTTC. The full variable domain, in which reference TRBV7-8 and TRBJ1-2 provide the parts outside the CDR3, is GAGVSQSPRYKVAKRGQDVALRCDPISGHVSLFWYQQALGQGPEFLTYFQNEAQLDKSGLPSDRFFAERPEGSVSTLKIQRTQQEDSAVYLCASSPYPTGAWQVYTFGSGTRLTVV.

The genes are TRBV11-2 and TRBJ2-3; D unclear. The CDR3 runs 14 residues. V lost 1 base and J 2 bases, leaving 7 bases between the germline ends. Germline values: CDR1 SGHAT, CDR2 FQNNGV. DNA of the CDR3: TGTGCCAGCAGCTTAGGTACCTACACAGATACGCAGTATTTT. Translation: CASSLGTYTDTQYF.

This clone was seen a few times. One end of the junction varies from germline; a read error may be responsible. The chain joins TRBV4-1 to TRBJ1-2, with D uncertain. CDR1 is MGHRA and CDR2 is YSYEKL in the germline V gene. The CDR3 is 15 amino acids. The CDR3 reads CASRQEDRGRYGYTF. The CDR3, as DNA: TGCGCCAGCAGGCAAGAAGATCGGGGTAGGTACGGCTACACCTTC.